These 24 T cell receptor beta chains originate from one sample sequenced in a study of shared clonotypes between healthy human individuals. Only in-frame clones appear in the TCRdb table, and some are missing; sequencing was by immunoSEQ multiplex PCR. The top ten hold over 10% of the sample, which has about 490,000 clones, 70% to 80% seen once. The sample consisted of PBMCs. The receptors come from a woman between 40 and 55 years old in good health. Some clones in this sample may be carry-over from other donors' samples.

The chain combines TRBV4-3 with TRBJ2-7; unclear D gene. This CDR3 has 9 amino acids. V was pared by 3 bases and J by 6 bases, with 0 bases between. Per the germline V gene, CDR1 is LGHNA and CDR2 is YSLEER. The DNA for the CDR3 is TGCGCCAGCAGCCACGAGCAGTACTTC. This sequence encodes CASSHEQYF.

This chain joins TRBV6-1 and TRBJ2-3; D is perhaps TRBD1 (5 bases). Germline V lookup: CDR1 MNHNS, CDR2 SASEGT. This CDR3 is 16 amino acids long. V lost 0 bases to trimming and J lost 3 bases, with 13 bases between them. This chain's CDR3 is CASSEALGQGTDTQYF. CDR3 in DNA: TGTGCCAGCAGTGAAGCGCTGGGGCAGGGAACAGATACGCAGTATTTT.

This chain connects TRBV2 to TRBJ1-5, with TRBD1 as a possible D gene (5 bases). The CDR3 runs 14 residues. V was pared by 5 bases and J by 1 base, with 9 bases between. Germline values: CDR1 SNHLY, CDR2 FYNNEI. This chain's CDR3 is CASSSGRSNQPQHF. In DNA, the CDR3 is TGTGCCAGCAGTTCAGGGAGGAGCAATCAGCCCCAGCATTTT.

The chain uses TRBV28 and TRBJ1-3; TRBD1 aligns across 8 bases. The CDR3 sequence is 16 residues long. The germline CDR1 and CDR2 sequences are MDHEN and SYDVKM. Germline trimming cut 5 bases from V and 2 bases from J; bases unmatched to any gene: 8. The CDR3 here is CASSTLGQGAGNTIYF. DNA of the CDR3: TGTGCCAGCAGTACCCTAGGACAGGGTGCTGGAAACACCATATATTTT. The entire variable domain, with the rest obtained from reference TRBV28 and TRBJ1-3, is as follows: DVKVTQSSRYLVKRTGEKVFLECVQDMDHENMFWYRQDPGLGLRLIYFSYDVKMKEKGDIPEGYSVSREKKERFSLILESASTNQTSMYLCASSTLGQGAGNTIYFGEGSWLTVV.

The table lists this clone with a count of one. The chain links TRBV7-2 to TRBJ2-7, with D possibly TRBD2 on 5 matching bases. V was clipped by 8 bases and J by 1 base, with 15 bases between them. Germline CDR1 SGHTA, CDR2 FQGNSA. The CDR3 spans 14 residues. DNA for the CDR3: TGTGCCAGCCGGGCGAGCGGAGGATCCTACGAGCAGTACTTC. Translated, it gives CASRASGGSYEQYF.

The chain combines TRBV5-6 with TRBJ2-7; TRBD1 matches 7 bases. The germline gives CDR1 SGHDT, CDR2 YYEEEE. The J segment lost 5 bases and the V segment lost 2 bases, leaving 7 bases of the junction unmatched. The CDR3 consists of 14 residues. The CDR3 loop reads CASSFVLGGNEQYF. As DNA, the CDR3 is TGTGCCAGCAGCTTTGTACTAGGGGGCAACGAGCAGTACTTC.

This chain's CDR3 is CASSLDQGNEQFF. The CDR3 DNA is TGCGCCAGCAGCTTGGACCAGGGCAATGAGCAGTTCTTC. This chain connects TRBV5-1 to TRBJ2-1; D may be TRBD1 (5 bases). CDR3 length equals 13 residues. V shed 0 bases and J shed 6 bases, with 7 bases lying between them. Germline V gene data show CDR1 as SGHRS and CDR2 as YFSETQ. Using reference TRBV5-1 and TRBJ2-1 for the parts outside the CDR3, the full variable domain is KAGVTQTPRYLIKTRGQQVTLSCSPISGHRSVSWYQQTPGQGLQFLFEYFSETQRNKGNFPGRFSGRQFSNSRSEMNVSTLELGDSALYLCASSLDQGNEQFFGPGTRLTVL.

This sequence joins TRBV30 and TRBJ2-2, with TRBD1 matching over 7 bases. This CDR3 comprises 21 residues. The V gene end was trimmed by 0 bases and the J gene end by 0 bases; junction bases not matched to a gene: 19. Germline-derived CDR1 and CDR2 are GTSNPN and SVGIG (reference sequence). The CDR3 bases are TGTGCCTGGAGTGTATTTCCGGGACAGCTGATAACGGAAGCGAACACCGGGGAGCTGTTTTTT. Residues: CAWSVFPGQLITEANTGELFF.

The chain couples TRBV4-1 to TRBJ2-3, with 8 nucleotides matching TRBD2. Unmatched junction bases numbered 11, after V lost 4 bases and J lost 2 bases. Germline V gives CDR1 MGHRA, CDR2 YSYEKL. This CDR3 spans 17 amino acids. The CDR3: CASSLYGRGGYTDTQYF. The CDR3 bases are TGCGCCAGCAGCCTTTATGGACGGGGGGGATACACAGATACGCAGTATTTT.

This clone was seen at least ten times. In nucleotides, the CDR3 is TGTGCCAGCAGAACGTGGGGAGGGAGAGGAGGCACAGATACGCAGTATTTT. The encoded protein is CASRTWGGRGGTDTQYF. The V call is TRBV28, the J call TRBJ2-3; 7 bases agree with TRBD2. V dropped 6 bases and J dropped 1; count of bases not matched to a gene: 13. The CDR3 has 17 amino acids. Germline lookup yields CDR1 MDHEN and CDR2 SYDVKM.

On this clone: The junction shows a germline mismatch at one end, possibly a read error. V and J are TRBV7-7 and TRBJ2-1, with TRBD2 matching over 11 bases. The length of the CDR3 is 17 residues. Germline CDR1 SSHAT, CDR2 FNYEAQ (reference sequence). The CDR3 DNA follows: TGTGCTAGCAGCTTAGCGGGAGGGCCTAGCTCCTACAATGAGCAGTTCTTC. It is translated as CASSLAGGPSSYNEQFF.

Turning to this clone: A much larger clone lies one base from this, so it may be a read error. The identical CDR3 is also encoded by other nucleotide sequences in the sample. V usage is TRBV6-5 and J usage is TRBJ2-3; D remains unclear. V was pared by 4 bases and J by 1 base, with 3 bases between. Per the germline V gene, CDR1 is MNHEY and CDR2 is SVGAGI. This CDR3 has 12 amino acids. This CDR3 is CASSSRTDTQYF. CDR3 DNA: TGTGCCAGCAGTTCCCGCACAGATACGCAGTATTTT.

The chain employs TRBV4-1 and TRBJ2-5, with 7 bases lining up with TRBD1. J lost 2 bases, V lost 3 bases, and 9 bases had no gene match. The germline V gene encodes CDR1 MGHRA and CDR2 YSYEKL. CDR3 length equals 16 residues. The CDR3 DNA is TGCGCCAGCAGCCAGCGCCTTTTGACAGGGCAAGAGACCCAGTACTTC. Its translation: CASSQRLLTGQETQYF.

This chain connects TRBV7-2 to TRBJ2-1, with TRBD2 identical over 8 bases. The CDR3 runs to 16 residues. Trimming removed 1 base from V and 8 bases from J; junction bases left unmatched: 10. Germline lookup yields CDR1 SGHTA and CDR2 FQGNSA. CDR3: CASSLGPGLGKDEQFF. For the CDR3, the DNA is TGTGCCAGCAGCTTAGGTCCGGGACTAGGTAAGGATGAGCAGTTCTTC.

In its sample, this clone was seen many times. The chain joins TRBV5-6 to TRBJ2-5; 7 bases are a match to TRBD1. The CDR3 length is 13 residues. Per the germline V gene, CDR1 is SGHDT and CDR2 is YYEEEE. The V segment lost 5 bases and the J segment 5 bases; nucleotides outside the gene matches: 6. The CDR3: CASSRTGWETQYF. DNA of the CDR3: TGTGCCAGCAGTCGGACAGGCTGGGAGACCCAGTACTTC.

V gene TRBV5-6 combines with J gene TRBJ1-2; D is uncertain. Trimming removed 4 bases from V and 8 bases from J, with 9 bases in between. The CDR3 has 11 residues. Looked up from germline, CDR1 is SGHDT and CDR2 is YYEEEE. CDR3 protein: CASSQYSGYTF. CDR3 in DNA: TGTGCCAGCAGCCAGTATTCGGGCTACACCTTC.

J is TRBJ2-7 and V is TRBV18; TRBD1 matches at 10 bases. The CDR3 spans 16 residues. With V trimmed by 3 bases and J by 3 bases, 8 bases remained unmatched. Germline CDR1 reads KGHSH; CDR2 reads LQKENI. The CDR3 protein is CASSPRDRDRGYEQYF. In DNA, the CDR3 is TGTGCCAGCTCACCGCGAGACCGGGACAGGGGCTACGAGCAGTACTTC.

The chain couples TRBV6-4 to TRBJ2-2; D is unclear. V gave up 1 base and J gave up 2 bases, with 8 bases separating them. The CDR3 has 15 amino acids. Per germline, CDR1 MRHNA and CDR2 SNTAGT. The CDR3 loop is CASSDWGGNTGELFF. The CDR3 nucleotides are TGTGCCAGCAGTGACTGGGGTGGAAACACCGGGGAGCTGTTTTTT.

The chain is built from TRBV5-5 and TRBJ2-7, with 7 bases identical to TRBD2. Germline V gene lookup returns CDR1 SGHKS and CDR2 YYEKEE (reference sequence). This CDR3 spans 17 amino acids. The junction had 14 bases not matched to a gene; V was cut back by 3 bases and J by 2 bases. CDR3 coding DNA: TGTGCCAGCAGCTCCCAGGGAGCGGGGTCCCTCCCCTACGAGCAGTACTTC. This gives the protein CASSSQGAGSLPYEQYF.

The CDR3, as DNA: TGTGCCAGCAGCTTAGCTGTAGCGGCTTACAATGAGCAGTTCTTC. Translated, it gives CASSLAVAAYNEQFF. The chain links TRBV11-2 to TRBJ2-1, with D perhaps matching TRBD2 (6 bases). The V gene's germline CDR1 is SGHAT and CDR2 FQNNGV. V lost 1 base and J 4 bases, leaving 11 bases between the germline ends. This CDR3 comprises 15 residues.

V is TRBV12-5 and J is TRBJ2-1, with TRBD2 as a possible D gene (6 bases). The CDR3 is 16 residues long. V lost 0 bases to trimming and J lost 7 bases, with 16 bases between them. Germline-derived CDR1 and CDR2 are LGHNT and FRNRAP. CDR3 sequence: CASGLVLGGSKNEQFF. CDR3 nucleotides: TGTGCTAGTGGTTTGGTACTTGGGGGGAGTAAGAATGAGCAGTTCTTC.

This chain uses TRBV2 with TRBJ2-3; 7 nucleotides match TRBD2. V lost 7 bases and J lost 2; bases outside the gene matches: 6. Germline CDR1 reads SNHLY; CDR2 reads FYNNEI. This CDR3 is built from 14 residues. The CDR3: CASKRRENTDTQYF. The CDR3 DNA reads as TGTGCCAGCAAACGGCGGGAGAACACAGATACGCAGTATTTT.

The V gene is TRBV5-4, the J gene TRBJ2-5; D gene unclear. V was cut by 0 bases and J by 0 bases, with 6 bases left in between. CDR3 length: 14 residues. The germline CDR1 and CDR2 sequences are SGHNT and YYREEE (reference sequence). CDR3 protein: CASSLGHNQETQYF. Written as DNA, the CDR3 is TGTGCCAGCAGCTTGGGGCACAACCAAGAGACCCAGTACTTC.

This clone appeared once. This chain connects TRBV7-3 to TRBJ2-7; 11 bases map to TRBD1. J gave up 0 bases and V 7 bases, and 8 bases lay outside the gene matches. This CDR3 is 16 amino acids long. CDR1 is SGHTA and CDR2 is FQGTGA in the germline V gene. The CDR3 nucleotides read TGTGCCAGCAACGGGACAGGGGGGTTACCCTCCTACGAGCAGTACTTC. Translated: CASNGTGGLPSYEQYF. The full variable domain, its missing parts supplied by reference TRBV7-3 and TRBJ2-7, is GAGVSQTPSNKVTEKGKYVELRCDPISGHTALYWYRQSLGQGPEFLIYFQGTGAADDSGLPNDRFFAVRPEGSVSTLKIQRTERGDSAVYLCASNGTGGLPSYEQYFGPGTRLTVT.